These 7 T cell receptor beta chains came from one sample sequenced in a study of T cell responses to AZD1222 COVID-19 vaccine. Assay: immunoSEQ multiplex PCR; the TCRdb copy retains only in-frame clones and omits some. The data contain tens of thousands of clones, approximately 91% of them singletons. This specimen was peripheral blood, taken 28 days after the second AZD1222 dose. The receptor source for this set is an adult who received the AZD1222 COVID-19 vaccine.

V and J are TRBV6-5 and TRBJ1-5; 8 bases match TRBD1. The germline V gene has CDR1 MNHEY and CDR2 SVGAGI. Trimming cost V 6 bases and J 5 bases; bases outside gene matches: 9. The CDR3 length is 15 residues. In DNA, the CDR3 is TGTGCCAGCAGCATGACAGGGGCTTTAGATCAGCCCCAGCATTTT. The encoded protein is CASSMTGALDQPQHF.

This chain joins TRBV6-5 and TRBJ1-2; a possible D gene is TRBD1 (5 bases). CDR3 size: 15 residues. Looked up from germline, CDR1 is MNHEY and CDR2 is SVGAGI. The V end was cut by 6 bases, the J end by 2 bases, with 16 bases between. CDR3 region: CASSGALPENYGYTF. The DNA for the CDR3 is TGTGCCAGCAGCGGGGCCTTGCCTGAAAACTATGGCTACACCTTC.

The chain recombines TRBV2 with TRBJ1-2; no firm D call. The CDR3 sequence is 12 residues long. Germline loops: CDR1 SNHLY, CDR2 FYNNEI. With 7 bases removed from V and 8 bases from J, the gap between germline ends came to 14 bases. CDR3 nucleotide sequence: TGTGCCAGCACCCGATCGGGTAGCGGCTACACCTTC. Amino acids: CASTRSGSGYTF. The variable domain in full, completed from reference TRBV2 and TRBJ1-2, reads EPEVTQTPSHQVTQMGQEVILRCVPISNHLYFYWYRQILGQKVEFLVSFYNNEISEKSEIFDDQFSVERPDGSNFTLKIRSTKLEDSAMYFCASTRSGSGYTFGSGTRLTVV.

V and J are TRBV19 and TRBJ1-2; D gene ambiguous. Germline V gene sequence: CDR1 LNHDA, CDR2 SQIVND (reference sequence). The CDR3 spans 14 residues. V was trimmed by 3 bases and J by 0 bases, leaving 8 bases between them. CDR3 sequence: CASSIPSANYGYTF. Written as DNA, the CDR3 is TGTGCCAGTAGTATCCCCTCCGCTAACTATGGCTACACCTTC.

The CDR3 sequence is CASRPLLGLAGGGSTDTQYF. Written as DNA, the CDR3 is TGTGCCAGCAGGCCCTTACTAGGACTAGCGGGGGGCGGTAGCACAGATACGCAGTATTTT. This chain uses TRBV3-1 (or the pseudogene TRBV3-2) with TRBJ2-3; TRBD2 aligns across 14 bases. Unmatched junction bases numbered 14, after V lost 6 bases and J lost 0 bases. The CDR3 consists of 20 residues. Looked up from germline, CDR1 is LGHDT and CDR2 is YNNKEL (reference sequence).

The chain joins TRBV11-2 to TRBJ2-2; the D gene is possibly TRBD2 (6 bases). The CDR3 consists of 15 residues. V lost 4 bases and J lost 3, with 12 bases in between. CDR1 is SGHAT and CDR2 is FQNNGV in the germline V gene. This CDR3 is CASSSVLAHTGELFF. The CDR3 bases are TGTGCCAGCAGCTCCGTCCTAGCGCACACCGGGGAGCTGTTTTTT.

This chain connects TRBV2 to TRBJ1-2; 8 bases line up with TRBD1. Germline CDR1 SNHLY, CDR2 FYNNEI. There are 13 residues in the CDR3. V was pared by 8 bases and J by 8 bases, with 10 bases of the junction left unmatched. The CDR3 loop reads CASLGPGGAGYTF. The CDR3 nucleotides read TGTGCCAGCCTAGGTCCAGGGGGCGCGGGCTACACCTTC.